The rows below give T cell receptor beta chains drawn from one sample of a study of shared clonotypes between healthy human individuals. TCRdb's table, derived via immunoSEQ multiplex PCR, lists solely in-frame clones and lacks some. Altogether a few million clones are present, around 93% being singletons, with the ten largest covering about 1.7%. Sequenced sample: naive CD8+ T cells from PBMCs. Receptor source: a man aged 18 to 29 in good health. Some clones in this sample may be carry-over from other donors' samples. The CDR3 runs from the conserved cysteine through the conserved F or W. D genes are given only for firm matches. Only some rows state a clone size, as once, few, many or a class for expanded clones.

V: TRBV11-2
D: -
J: TRBJ2-7
size: -
DNA: TGTGCCAGCAGCTTAGTCTACTACGAGCAGTACTTC
CDR3: CASSLVYYEQYF

V: TRBV7-2
D: -
J: TRBJ1-4
size: -
DNA: TGTGCCAGCAGCTTAGGATTCTCGGGCCCCGTGGGTGAAAAACTGTTTTTT
CDR3: CASSLGFSGPVGEKLFF

V: TRBV28
D: TRBD1
J: TRBJ1-4
size: -
DNA: TGTGCCAGCAGAGACAGGGGTGGTGAAAAACTGTTTTTT
CDR3: CASRDRGGEKLFF

V: TRBV10-3
D: TRBD1
J: TRBJ1-5
size: -
DNA: TGTGCCATCAGTGAGGACGGGACAGCGAGCAATCAGCCCCAGCATTTT
CDR3: CAISEDGTASNQPQHF

V: TRBV30
D: TRBD1
J: TRBJ2-7
size: -
DNA: TGTGCCTGGAGTGCGACCGGGACAGGTGAGCAGTACTTC
CDR3: CAWSATGTGEQYF

V: TRBV9
D: TRBD2
J: TRBJ2-1
size: -
DNA: TGTGCCAGCAGCCTCACGGGCGGGAGGGTCTATGAGCAGTTCTTC
CDR3: CASSLTGGRVYEQFF

V: TRBV6-1
D: -
J: TRBJ2-3
size: -
DNA: TGTGCCAGCAGTGTCAGGGCGGAAGATACGCAGTATTTT
CDR3: CASSVRAEDTQYF

V: TRBV7-9
D: -
J: TRBJ1-5
size: few
DNA: TGTGCCAGCAGCTTAGCCGGGGACAATCAGCCCCAGCATTTT
CDR3: CASSLAGDNQPQHF

V: TRBV7-9
D: -
J: TRBJ2-5
size: -
DNA: TGTGCCAGCAGCTTGGAGGGACAAGAGACCCAGTACTTC
CDR3: CASSLEGQETQYF

V: TRBV6-5
D: -
J: TRBJ2-7
size: -
DNA: TGTGCCAGCAGTTACTATCAGGGTCGAGAGCAGTACTTC
CDR3: CASSYYQGREQYF

V: TRBV19
D: TRBD2
J: TRBJ2-5
size: -
DNA: TGTGCCAGTAGTAGTCGGACTAGCGGACAAGAGACCCAGTACTTC
CDR3: CASSSRTSGQETQYF

V: TRBV23-1
D: TRBD1
J: TRBJ1-1
size: -
DNA: TGCGCCATTCTTGGACAGGGCTTGAACACTGAAGCTTTCTTT
CDR3: CAILGQGLNTEAFF

V: TRBV7-8
D: -
J: TRBJ2-1
size: -
DNA: TGTGCCAGCAGCTTAAGGGCGGCCCCGAGCAATGAGCAGTTCTTC
CDR3: CASSLRAAPSNEQFF

V: TRBV4-1
D: TRBD1
J: TRBJ1-5
size: -
DNA: TGCGCCAGCAGCCAACTTACCGGGACAGGGAAGCAGCCCCAGCATTTT
CDR3: CASSQLTGTGKQPQHF

V: TRBV9
D: -
J: TRBJ1-2
size: once
DNA: TGTGCCAGCACTCCGGCGGGAGTCGGTGGGGGCTACACCTTC
CDR3: CASTPAGVGGGYTF

V: TRBV9
D: TRBD2
J: TRBJ2-1
size: -
DNA: TGTGCCAGCAGCGTAGAGGCGGGAGCGCTTGAGCAGTTCTTC
CDR3: CASSVEAGALEQFF